This T cell receptor beta chain is from a study of blood T cell repertoires in COVID-19. Germline values: CDR1 MGHRA, CDR2 YSYEKL. The length of the CDR3 is 16 residues. V shed 4 bases and J shed 1 base, with 15 bases lying between them. Study processing details: Estimates of nucleated cell counts were drawn from the amplification of reference gene primers. TCRdb's copy holds only in-frame clones and misses some; the assay was immunoSEQ multiplex PCR. V and J calls and clone size come straight from that table; D and trimming were deduced from the DNA. The sample records about 350,000 clones, around 87% being singletons.

The V call is TRBV4-1, the J call TRBJ2-3, with a weak D call TRBD2 (6 bases). Sequencing input: PBMCs or T cells enriched from blood (not recorded which). This clonotype originated in a young woman who had recovered from COVID-19. CDR3 loop: CASSLVEASGTDTQYF. CDR3 nucleotide sequence: TGCGCCAGCAGCCTGGTGGAGGCTAGCGGCACAGATACGCAGTATTTT.